This T cell receptor (beta chain) was recorded in a study of T cells after yellow fever vaccination. This clonotype was observed a handful of times. Its antigen is as yet unknown. TCRdb used MiXCR to reprocess the 5' RACE reads, holding one entry per CDR3 protein. The sample lists a few hundred thousand distinct CDR3 sequences, about a fifth occurring once. Study conclusions and caveats: Contaminating bulk clonotypes could be abundant in FACS-sorted repertoires. Clonotype sharing between CD4 and CD8 compartments was small.

Sequenced material: PBMCs, taken 15 days after the yellow fever booster vaccination. This TCR came from a young man who received the YFV17D yellow fever vaccine.

CDR3 sequence (DNA): TGTGCCAGCAGACTTGCCGGAACCGGGACCCAGTACTTC. Translating it yields CASRLAGTGTQYF. The chain links TRBV6-1 to TRBJ2-5; D is unresolved. Trimming took off 6 bases at V and 7 bases at J, with 15 bases between the two ends. The CDR3 runs 13 residues. Germline V CDR1 and CDR2: MNHNS, SASEGT.